A selection of T cell receptor beta chains follows, all from one sample in a study of beta chain features in type 1 diabetes. Assay: immunoSEQ multiplex PCR; the TCRdb copy retains only in-frame clones and omits some. Of under 200,000 clones detected, 8% to 9.5% appear once; the ten largest clones hold 0.45% to 0.55%. Sequenced input: central memory CD4+ T cells from blood. All receptors derive from a woman aged 18 to 35 with type 1 diabetes. The CDR3 runs from the conserved cysteine through the conserved F or W. A D gene is named only where the DNA matches it firmly. Clone size is given for some rows only: seen once, a few or many times, or a class if the clone is expanded.

clone_size d_call cdr3_length j_call v_call cdr3_nt cdr3_aa
few NA 15 TRBJ1-1 TRBV5-1 TGCGCCAGCAGCTTGGTTCCAGGGCTGAACACTGAAGCTTTCTTT CASSLVPGLNTEAFF
NA NA 13 TRBJ2-7 TRBV5-6 TGTGCCAGCAGCTTGGCGTACGGCTACGAGCAGTACTTC CASSLAYGYEQYF
many NA 15 TRBJ2-1 TRBV6-5 TGTGCCAGCAGGCCGACAGTCACCTCCTACAATGAGCAGTTCTTC CASRPTVTSYNEQFF
NA NA 11 TRBJ1-5 TRBV28 TGTGCCAGCAGTTTACGGGAGGCCCAGCATTTT CASSLREAQHF
NA NA 14 TRBJ2-2 TRBV5-1 TGCGCCAGCAGCTTCCCACAGGGCACCGGGGAGCTGTTTTTT CASSFPQGTGELFF
few TRBD1 15 TRBJ1-1 TRBV9 TGTGCCAGCAGCGTACGGACAGGCATGAACACTGAAGCTTTCTTT CASSVRTGMNTEAFF
few NA 14 TRBJ2-1 TRBV6-6 TGTGCCAGCAGTCCCAATTGGCCCTACAATGAGCAGTTCTTC CASSPNWPYNEQFF
NA NA 15 TRBJ2-7 TRBV7-9 TGTGCCAGCAGCTCGCAGGGGTCCGCCTCCTACGAGCAGTACTTC CASSSQGSASYEQYF
few NA 17 TRBJ2-4 TRBV4-3 TGCGCCAGCAGCCAAGATCCTGACCCGGGGACCAAAAACATTCAGTACTTC CASSQDPDPGTKNIQYF
NA NA 14 TRBJ1-5 TRBV7-2 TGTGCCAGCAGCTTTGACCAGGGTTGGGAGCCCCAGCATTTT CASSFDQGWEPQHF
few NA 13 TRBJ1-2 TRBV5-1 TGCGCCAGCAGCCAGGGCTCCGGCTATGGCTACACCTTC CASSQGSGYGYTF
NA NA 15 TRBJ2-3 TRBV7-9 TGTGCCAGCAGCCCCCGGGATTATTACACAGATACGCAGTATTTT CASSPRDYYTDTQYF
NA NA 11 TRBJ2-7 TRBV7-6 TGTGCCAGCAGCTGTACTATCGGGCAGTACTTC CASSCTIGQYF
NA TRBD2 20 TRBJ2-1 TRBV4-1 TGCGCCAGCAGCCGCCAAGAACGGGGGGGAATCAATTTTCGGGTCAATGAGCAGTTCTTC CASSRQERGGINFRVNEQFF